The clone carrying this T cell receptor (beta chain) was seen a handful of times. The antigen is unknown. These data are taken from a study of T cell repertoires in cytomegalovirus infection. About the research overall: Recently identified HLA-C-restricted CMV epitopes and well-studied HLA-B-restricted CMV epitopes were used by the study. CMV infection plus the matching HLA type was flagged by public TCR beta signatures.

Notes on the study in general: HLA-C-restricted TCR beta clonotypes specific for CMV led the ex vivo response. Summed frequency of shared TCR beta families picked out CMV carriers who also had the relevant HLA.

From the reads, TCRdb called clonotypes with MiXCR, one entry per CDR3 protein. The top ten clones hold around 11% of a sample with about 830,000 distinct CDR3 sequences, approximately 29% of them seen once. The germline V gene has CDR1 MNHNY and CDR2 SVGAGI (reference sequence). The CDR3 totals 17 residues. The V segment lost 0 bases and the J segment 3 bases; nucleotides outside the gene matches: 4. The TCR originated in a human donor in good health (CMV status not recorded). Some clones in this sample may be carry-over from other donors' samples. J is TRBJ2-5 and V is TRBV6-6; TRBD2 matches 13 bases. Source: cultured CD8+ T cells from PBMCs, taken from culture after CMV antigen stimulation. The CDR3 DNA is TGTGCCAGCAGTTACTCGATAGGACTAGCGGGGGAAGAGACCCAGTACTTC. Its protein is CASSYSIGLAGEETQYF.